This T cell receptor (beta chain) was identified during a study of cytotoxic CD8 clonotypes in ibrutinib-treated CLL. Study details: Specimens for response were gathered following a median about a year of therapy, spanning 6 to 36. Findings of the study overall: Shared public clonotypes were rare, and on treatment they either got smaller or stayed the same.

Trimming pared 5 bases from V and 0 bases from J, leaving 17 bases between. Germline V gene sequence: CDR1 SGHRS, CDR2 YFSETQ. This CDR3 contains 16 residues. Sequencing used immunoSEQ multiplex PCR; TCRdb keeps in-frame clones, though not all of them. The sample has some 150,000 clones, around 76% seen once. Notes on this clone: The antigen is not known.

The chain recombines TRBV5-1 with TRBJ1-1; D gene unclear. Sequences were derived from PBMCs, sampled after 24 months of ibrutinib treatment. The sequence came from a human donor with chronic lymphocytic leukemia. CDR3 in amino acids: CASRDGRQYLNTEAFF. The DNA for the CDR3 is TGCGCCAGCAGGGACGGGAGGCAATACCTGAACACTGAAGCTTTCTTT.